Included here is one T cell receptor beta chain sequence, with context. TCR beta CDR3 regions were amplified from RNA transcripts. HTBI primers drove first-round RT-PCR of the TCR CDR3. TCRdb ran MiXCR on the multiplex PCR reads and lists one entry per CDR3 protein. The profile shows a few hundred thousand distinct CDR3 sequences, roughly 23% of them singletons. This record belongs to a study of T cells in Graves' hyperthyroidism and ophthalmopathy. Germline trimming cut 5 bases from V and 0 bases from J; bases unmatched to any gene: 4. This CDR3 contains 15 residues. The V and J genes are TRBV12-3 or TRBV12-4 and TRBJ1-5; 7 bases are a match to TRBD1. The clonotype was recovered from a woman in her forties or fifties with Graves' hyperthyroidism. The source material was blood. The CDR3 is CASSLGQHSNQPQHF. The CDR3 region has the DNA TGTGCCAGCAGTCTGGGACAGCATAGCAATCAGCCCCAGCATTTT.